What follows are 25 T cell receptor beta chains derived from one specimen sequenced in a study of blood T cell repertoires in COVID-19. Clones were sequenced by immunoSEQ multiplex PCR, and TCRdb holds only the in-frame ones, with some missing. This table holds approximately 81,000 clones, approximately 90% found once. Material: peripheral blood. These receptors were collected from a man between 65 and 85 years old with active or convalescent COVID-19.

The rearrangement links TRBV19 to TRBJ1-3; no reliable D call. The V gene lost 1 base and the J gene lost 0 bases, with 10 bases spanning the gap. Germline CDR1 LNHDA, CDR2 SQIVND (reference sequence). The CDR3 contains 16 residues. CDR3 DNA sequence: TGTGCCAGTAGTATAGGACAAGTCCGCTCTGGAAACACCATATATTTT. It is translated as CASSIGQVRSGNTIYF.

J is TRBJ2-1 and V is TRBV15, with TRBD2 matching over 8 bases. The CDR3 covers 14 residues. Per the germline V gene, CDR1 is LNHNV and CDR2 is YYDKDF (reference sequence). V shed 4 bases and J 5 bases; nucleotides not matched to a gene: 4. The DNA of the CDR3 is TGTGCCACCAGCAATGCGGGGGGAAACAATGAGCAGTTCTTC. This codes for CATSNAGGNNEQFF.

V gene TRBV6-2 or TRBV6-3 combines with J gene TRBJ2-2; no reliable D call. V lost 0 bases and J lost 4, with 6 bases in between. The CDR3 loop spans 14 amino acids. In germline, CDR1 is MNHEY, CDR2 SVGEGT. The CDR3 loop reads CASSYSSATGELFF. CDR3 DNA sequence: TGTGCCAGCAGTTACTCGAGTGCCACCGGGGAGCTGTTTTTT.

V is TRBV18 and J is TRBJ2-1, with D possibly matching TRBD1 (6 bases). Trimming pared 5 bases from V and 2 bases from J, leaving 13 bases between. This CDR3 is 15 amino acids long. Germline CDR1 is KGHSH and CDR2 is LQKENI. Here the CDR3 DNA reads TGTGCCAGCTCATCGAAGACAGGTCCCTACAATGAGCAGTTCTTC. Its protein is CASSSKTGPYNEQFF.

The chain uses TRBV11-3 and TRBJ2-1, with 9 bases matching TRBD1. The CDR3 length is 15 residues. Trimming took 3 bases from V and 8 from J; bases not matched to a gene: 8. The germline CDR1 and CDR2 sequences are SGHNT and YENEEA. CDR3 sequence reads: CASSLGGTGWDEQFF. CDR3 nucleotides: TGTGCCAGCAGCTTGGGTGGGACAGGGTGGGATGAGCAGTTCTTC. Full variable domain (remainder filled in from reference TRBV11-3 and TRBJ2-1): EAGVVQSPRYKIIEKKQPVAFWCNPISGHNTLYWYLQNLGQGPELLIRYENEEAVDDSQLPKDRFSAERLKGVDSTLKIQPAELGDSAVYLCASSLGGTGWDEQFFGPGTRLTVL.

Here the CDR3 DNA reads TGTGCCAGCAGTGCGGACAGGGTGGAAAACAATCAGCCCCAGCATTTT. This codes for CASSADRVENNQPQHF. This sequence joins TRBV6-1 and TRBJ1-5; 8 nucleotides align to TRBD1. The CDR3 has 16 amino acids. Germline V gives CDR1 MNHNS, CDR2 SASEGT. V shed 4 bases and J 3 bases; nucleotides not matched to a gene: 8.

The genes are TRBV18 and TRBJ1-2; D perhaps matches TRBD1 (5 bases). This CDR3 is built from 12 residues. In germline, CDR1 is KGHSH, CDR2 LQKENI. Trimming took off 6 bases at V and 5 bases at J, with 10 bases between the two ends. CDR3 in amino acids: CASSPDRYGYTF. Here the CDR3 DNA reads TGTGCCAGCTCGCCCGACAGATATGGCTACACCTTC.

V is TRBV5-4 and J is TRBJ1-6; the match to TRBD1 covers 7 bases. CDR3 length equals 14 residues. Germline V gives CDR1 SGHNT, CDR2 YYREEE (reference sequence). V trimming: 7 bases; J trimming: 9 bases; junction bases outside the gene matches: 10. The CDR3 sequence: CASGERQGPSPLHF. Here the CDR3 DNA reads TGTGCCAGCGGTGAGAGACAGGGCCCTTCACCCCTCCACTTT.

The chain couples TRBV5-1 to TRBJ2-5; 10 bases are a match to TRBD2. Germline CDR1 reads SGHRS; CDR2 reads YFSETQ. V lost 1 base to trimming and J lost 2 bases; unmatched junction nucleotides: 8. The CDR3 loop spans 17 amino acids. The CDR3, as DNA: TGCGCCAGCAGCTTGCTTCTAGCGGGAGACTTACAAGAGACCCAGTACTTC. Its protein product is CASSLLLAGDLQETQYF.

This clone was counted only a few times. The chain recombines TRBV3-1 (or the pseudogene TRBV3-2) with TRBJ2-5; the match to TRBD1 covers 7 bases. The CDR3 loop spans 13 amino acids. Trimming took 3 bases from V and 5 from J; bases not matched to a gene: 3. The germline V gene has CDR1 LGHDT and CDR2 YNNKEL (reference sequence). The DNA of the CDR3 is TGTGCCAGCAGCCACGGACAGGTCGAGACCCAGTACTTC. Translation gives CASSHGQVETQYF.

The genes are TRBV28 and TRBJ1-1, with TRBD1 matching over 7 bases. CDR1 and CDR2 (germline): MDHEN, SYDVKM. This CDR3 spans 17 amino acids. The J segment lost 1 base and the V segment lost 1 base, leaving 9 bases of the junction unmatched. The CDR3 DNA is TGTGCCAGCAGTTTATTTTCAGGGGGTGGGACGAACACTGAAGCTTTCTTT. Encoded protein: CASSLFSGGGTNTEAFF.

This chain joins TRBV11-2 and TRBJ1-4; D is ambiguous. V lost 4 bases, J lost 8 bases, and 5 bases lay in between. The V gene's germline CDR1 is SGHAT and CDR2 FQNNGV. This CDR3 is 11 amino acids long. The CDR3, as DNA: TGTGCCAGCAGCTCCGGGGAAAAACTGTTTTTT. Its protein product is CASSSGEKLFF.

V usage is TRBV7-8 and J usage is TRBJ1-1; D is undetermined. The V end lost 3 bases, the J end lost 0 bases, and 8 bases lay between the germline ends. Germline values: CDR1 SGHVS, CDR2 FQNEAQ. This CDR3 region has 14 residues. CDR3 DNA: TGTGCCAGCAGCTTCCGGGTTTTGAACACTGAAGCTTTCTTT. Protein sequence: CASSFRVLNTEAFF. The variable domain in full, completed from reference TRBV7-8 and TRBJ1-1, reads GAGVSQSPRYKVAKRGQDVALRCDPISGHVSLFWYQQALGQGPEFLTYFQNEAQLDKSGLPSDRFFAERPEGSVSTLKIQRTQQEDSAVYLCASSFRVLNTEAFFGQGTRLTVV.

V and J are TRBV18 and TRBJ1-2, with a weak D call TRBD1 (6 bases). CDR3 size: 14 residues. Trimming shortened V by 3 bases and J by 0 bases, and 8 bases separated the two germline ends. Germline CDR1 and CDR2: KGHSH and LQKENI. The CDR3 region is CASSPGQTNYGYTF. The CDR3 DNA is TGTGCCAGCTCACCGGGACAAACTAACTATGGCTACACCTTC.

This clone was counted a few times. The chain combines TRBV2 with TRBJ1-2; TRBD1 might be the D (5 bases). The V gene's germline CDR1 is SNHLY and CDR2 FYNNEI. The CDR3 is 12 residues long. Trimming left V 6 bases short and J 5 bases short, with 10 bases between. CDR3 protein: CASRRQIYGYTF. The CDR3 DNA reads as TGTGCCAGCAGACGACAGATTTATGGCTACACCTTC.

The chain recombines TRBV6-2 or TRBV6-3 with TRBJ2-3; a weak D match, TRBD2 (7 bases). This CDR3 is 18 amino acids long. Trimming removed 0 bases from V and 6 bases from J, with 22 bases in between. CDR1 is MNHEY, CDR2 SVGEGT, per germline. CDR3 DNA sequence: TGTGCCAGCAGTTACTCGACTGGGGGGGCCTTATTATCGGATACGCAGTATTTT. Translation gives CASSYSTGGALLSDTQYF.

V is TRBV18 and J is TRBJ2-6; TRBD1 aligns across 7 bases. This CDR3 has 15 amino acids. Trimming took 6 bases from V and 4 from J; bases not matched to a gene: 6. In germline, CDR1 is KGHSH, CDR2 LQKENI. The CDR3: CASSPTGRGANVLTF. CDR3 coding DNA: TGTGCCAGCTCCCCGACAGGGAGAGGGGCCAACGTCCTGACTTTC.

This chain links TRBV25-1 with TRBJ1-2, with a possible D match to TRBD1 (5 bases). Germline CDR1 reads MGHDK; CDR2 reads SYGVNS. The ends were cut back, 3 bases at V and 4 bases at J, with 6 bases in the middle. The CDR3 covers 12 residues. CDR3 coding DNA: TGTGCCAGCAGTGATCAGGGCTATGGCTACACCTTC. It is translated as CASSDQGYGYTF.

The chain combines TRBV28 with TRBJ1-5; TRBD1 is a possible D gene (6 bases). CDR1 is MDHEN, CDR2 SYDVKM, per germline. The CDR3 extends over 17 amino acids. Deletions cut 7 bases from V and 1 base from J, with 20 bases between. The CDR3 reads CASTFGDTRMSNQPQHF. In DNA form, the CDR3 reads TGTGCCAGCACCTTCGGGGACACGAGAATGAGCAATCAGCCCCAGCATTTT.

Note on this clone: The same CDR3 is also encoded by other DNA sequences in this sample. The V call is TRBV2, the J call TRBJ1-6; 7 bases agree with TRBD1. Germline CDR1 reads SNHLY; CDR2 reads FYNNEI. The CDR3 loop spans 15 amino acids. Unmatched junction bases numbered 3, after V lost 3 bases and J lost 4 bases. CDR3 region: CASSETGQYNSPLHF. CDR3 coding DNA: TGTGCCAGCAGTGAGACGGGACAGTATAATTCACCCCTCCACTTT.

J is TRBJ1-5 and V is TRBV5-1; TRBD1 is a possible D gene (6 bases). Trimming pared 0 bases from V and 7 bases from J, leaving 8 bases between. The germline V gene encodes CDR1 SGHRS and CDR2 YFSETQ. This CDR3 contains 13 residues. CDR3 protein: CASSLVQGQPQHF. As DNA, the CDR3 is TGCGCCAGCAGCTTGGTGCAGGGGCAGCCCCAGCATTTT.

The rearrangement joins TRBV4-1 to TRBJ1-1, with 8 positions matching TRBD1. The CDR3 is 14 residues long. V lost 4 bases and J lost 5; bases outside the gene matches: 6. The V gene's germline CDR1 is MGHRA and CDR2 YSYEKL. As DNA, the CDR3 is TGCGCCAGCAGCCCCCGGACAGGGAGGACTGAAGCTTTCTTT. It yields the protein CASSPRTGRTEAFF.

This sequence joins TRBV14 and TRBJ2-7; D gene unclear. The CDR3 length is 16 residues. Germline V gene data show CDR1 as SGHDN and CDR2 as FVKESK. V lost 1 base to trimming and J lost 3 bases, with 16 bases between them. CDR3: CASSQGASKVYYEQYF. The CDR3 region has the DNA TGTGCCAGCAGCCAAGGAGCGAGTAAAGTCTACTACGAGCAGTACTTC.

This sequence joins TRBV24-1 and TRBJ2-7; perhaps TRBD1 as D (6 bases). The CDR3 covers 13 residues. Trimming left V 6 bases short and J 6 bases short, with 14 bases between. Germline assignment: CDR1 KGHDR and CDR2 SFDVKD. This CDR3 reads CATSRGQLSEQYF. In DNA, the CDR3 is TGTGCCACCAGTAGGGGACAACTCTCCGAGCAGTACTTC.

DNA for the CDR3: TGTGCCAGCAGCTTAAGGGGCAGTCAGCCCCAGCATTTT. Amino acids: CASSLRGSQPQHF. The chain has TRBV7-6 and TRBJ1-5, with a weak D call TRBD1 (5 bases). The CDR3 runs to 13 residues. Germline V gives CDR1 SGHVS, CDR2 FNYEAQ. V lost 2 bases to trimming and J lost 6 bases, with 8 bases between them.